A selection of T cell receptor beta chains follows, all from one sample in a study of blood T cell repertoires in COVID-19. Some clones are missing from TCRdb's copy, which holds only in-frame ones; the method was immunoSEQ multiplex PCR. The repertoire consists of about 370,000 clones, with around 89% occurring once and the leading ten covering approximately 6.2%. The sequenced sample was peripheral blood. The receptors here all came from a man aged 18 to 30 with active or convalescent COVID-19. Each CDR3 is given with its conserved first and last residue. The size of a clone is reported for some rows only, either as once, few or many, or as a class for expanded clones.

TRBV3-1/TRBV3-2 | NA | CASIQKDRGNEQFF
TRBV25-1 | NA | CASSETKPGGNEQFF
TRBV19 | NA | CASSAPRGFKTEAFF
TRBV20-1 | NA | CSAAGQRAFF
TRBV7-2 | once | CASSDRGQQGTGELFF
TRBV19 | once | CASSKRQGAIGELFF
TRBV12-3/TRBV12-4 | NA | CASSFYRVSPLHF
TRBV7-2 | NA | CASSLDRTRGTQYF
TRBV10-2 | NA | CASNPGGWEQFF
TRBV5-5 | NA | CASSATGGGTEAFF
TRBV27 | NA | CASSFRDHQPQHF
TRBV14 | NA | CASSHASGGAYSHEQYF
TRBV11-2 | NA | CASSLDRQAYEQYF
TRBV7-2 | NA | CASSLLGQGVYGYTF
TRBV15 | once | CATSELARGSGEQFF
TRBV24-1 | few | CATSVGQGSFGNEKLFF
TRBV9 | few | CASSVDLGLASTGELFF
TRBV19 | NA | CASSPGGAGNTIYF
TRBV29-1 | NA | CSVELSDRYPEAFF
TRBV28 | NA | CASGRGSTDTQYF
TRBV29-1 | once | CSVLRRLGQGGRGYTF
TRBV24-1 | NA | CATSSTGNQPQHF
TRBV5-1 | NA | CASSLETENTGELFF
TRBV6-5 | NA | CACSFRWGLGDQPQHF
TRBV28 | NA | CASSLISAEAFF
TRBV6-5 | NA | CASSKPGQLNTEAFF
TRBV2 | NA | CASSERLAGAITYEQYF
TRBV10-3 | NA | CAIRGQGGGNSPLHF
TRBV7-2 | NA | CASRPSGSGNTIYF
TRBV7-2 | NA | CASRREGTSGSNEQYF
TRBV28 | NA | CASIGGGQLKKLYGYTF
TRBV2 | once | CASSQSDRIDEKLFF
TRBV15 | NA | CATSREPLPRGQTEAFF
TRBV19 | NA | CASDRGRGSGELFF
TRBV5-1 | NA | CASSLSYTSDTQYF
TRBV27 | NA | CASTSSSPWETQYF
TRBV9 | NA | CASSVDATHNSPLHF